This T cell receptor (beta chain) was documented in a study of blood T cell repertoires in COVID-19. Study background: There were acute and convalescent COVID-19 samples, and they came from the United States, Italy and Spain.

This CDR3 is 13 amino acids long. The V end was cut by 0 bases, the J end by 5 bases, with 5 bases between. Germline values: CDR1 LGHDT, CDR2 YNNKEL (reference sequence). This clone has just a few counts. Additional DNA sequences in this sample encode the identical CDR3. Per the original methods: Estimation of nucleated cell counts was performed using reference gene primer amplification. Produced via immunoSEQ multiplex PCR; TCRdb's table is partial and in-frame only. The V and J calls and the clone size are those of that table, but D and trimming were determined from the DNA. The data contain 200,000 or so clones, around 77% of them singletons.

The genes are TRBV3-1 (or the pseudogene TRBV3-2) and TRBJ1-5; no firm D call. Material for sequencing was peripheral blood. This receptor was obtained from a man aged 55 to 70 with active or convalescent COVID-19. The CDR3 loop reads CASSQDRDQPQHF. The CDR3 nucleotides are TGTGCCAGCAGCCAAGATCGTGATCAGCCCCAGCATTTT.